The 3 T cell receptor beta chains below all came from one sample that was sequenced in a study of T cell responses to AZD1222 COVID-19 vaccine. The protocol was immunoSEQ multiplex PCR, while the TCRdb copy is restricted to in-frame clones and leaves out a portion. This table has tens of thousands of clones, about 86% appearing once. The sequences come from peripheral blood, collected on day 0 of AZD1222 vaccination. These TCRs come from an adult in good health.

This clone was seen once. The V gene is TRBV18, the J gene TRBJ1-2, with 10 bases matching TRBD1. CDR1 KGHSH and CDR2 LQKENI come from the germline V gene. J was trimmed by 4 bases and V by 2 bases; bases with no gene match: 7. The length of the CDR3 is 16 residues. In DNA form, the CDR3 reads TGTGCCAGCTCACCATCCGGGACAGGGGTAGGCTATGGCTACACCTTC. Its protein product is CASSPSGTGVGYGYTF.

This clone appeared many times. The V gene is TRBV7-9, the J gene TRBJ1-1, with TRBD1 matching over 7 bases. The CDR3 covers 15 residues. Germline V CDR1 and CDR2: SEHNR, FQNEAQ (reference sequence). The trim removed 4 bases at V and 1 base at J, leaving 6 bases unmatched. The CDR3 DNA reads as TGTGCCAGCAGCTCCGCGGCAGGGGGGAACACTGAAGCTTTCTTT. Protein: CASSSAAGGNTEAFF.

J is TRBJ2-5 and V is TRBV7-9; maybe TRBD1 (5 bases). V was trimmed by 5 bases and J by 5 bases, leaving 18 bases between them. The CDR3 runs to 15 residues. Germline values: CDR1 SEHNR, CDR2 FQNEAQ (reference sequence). The CDR3 spells CASSPVPPGHETQYF. The CDR3 nucleotides are TGTGCCAGCAGCCCCGTCCCCCCAGGGCATGAGACCCAGTACTTC.